A single sample is the source of the 27 T cell receptor beta chains below, sequenced in a study of OX40 agonist ivuxolimab in advanced cancers. Method: immunoSEQ multiplex PCR; TCRdb's copy keeps in-frame clones and lacks some. The table has several thousand clones, about 87% seen once. The source material was CD4+ or CD8+ T cells sorted from blood, sampled in a trial of the OX40 agonist ivuxolimab. The receptors come from an adult with an advanced solid tumor such as melanoma, head and neck, liver or kidney cancer.

In DNA, the CDR3 is TGCGCCAGCAGCCAAGGCGCTAGCGGTTCGGCCTACGAGCAGTACTTC. This encodes CASSQGASGSAYEQYF. The chain recombines TRBV4-3 with TRBJ2-7; 7 bases are a match to TRBD2. The J segment lost 2 bases and the V segment lost 1 base, leaving 8 bases of the junction unmatched. The length of the CDR3 is 16 residues. From germline, CDR1 is LGHNA and CDR2 YSLEER.

The genes are TRBV7-2 and TRBJ2-5; 7 bases fit TRBD1. The V and J ends lost 1 base and 6 bases, in that order; junction bases with no gene match: 8. CDR1 and CDR2 (germline): SGHTA, FQGNSA. The CDR3 totals 15 residues. The DNA for the CDR3 is TGTGCCAGCAGCTTAGAGGGACAGAGTTCCAAGACCCAGTACTTC. Amino acids: CASSLEGQSSKTQYF.

The V and J genes are TRBV9 and TRBJ2-7; D is perhaps TRBD1 (6 bases). The CDR3 has 15 amino acids. The germline V gene encodes CDR1 SGDLS and CDR2 YYNGEE. The V and J ends lost 3 bases and 1 base respectively, with 14 bases between them. CDR3 DNA: TGTGCCAGCAGCGCTACCGACAGGAGTTCCTACGAGCAGTACTTC. Translation: CASSATDRSSYEQYF.

DNA for the CDR3: TGTGCCAGCAGTAAAGGGAGGGCCTATAATTCACCCCTCCACTTT. It is translated as CASSKGRAYNSPLHF. This chain links TRBV28 with TRBJ1-6; D unresolved. Per the germline V gene, CDR1 is MDHEN and CDR2 is SYDVKM. This CDR3 is 15 amino acids long. V was clipped by 5 bases and J by 2 bases, with 10 bases between them.

The chain uses TRBV27 and TRBJ2-7; 8 positions agree with TRBD1. Germline CDR1 MNHEY, CDR2 SMNVEV (reference sequence). V shed 4 bases and J 3 bases; nucleotides not matched to a gene: 8. The CDR3 extends over 15 amino acids. CDR3 DNA: TGTGCCAGCAGTTCCGGACAGGGCGTTATCTACGAGCAGTACTTC. Its translation: CASSSGQGVIYEQYF.

The rearrangement joins TRBV25-1 to TRBJ2-2, with TRBD1 as a possible D gene (6 bases). V shed 2 bases and J shed 6 bases, with 13 bases lying between them. Germline V gene sequence: CDR1 MGHDK, CDR2 SYGVNS. The CDR3 runs 15 residues. This CDR3 is CASSEGQGWAGELFF. Here the CDR3 DNA reads TGTGCCAGCAGTGAAGGCCAGGGGTGGGCCGGGGAGCTGTTTTTT.

The chain couples TRBV7-9 to TRBJ1-5, with 9 bases matching TRBD1. Germline V gene data show CDR1 as SEHNR and CDR2 as FQNEAQ (reference sequence). This CDR3 spans 14 amino acids. V was clipped by 5 bases and J by 7 bases; unmatched bases: 6. The CDR3 coding sequence is TGTGCCAGCAGCCTGGACAGGGGCGGGCAGCCCCAGCATTTT. This gives the protein CASSLDRGGQPQHF.

The gene calls are TRBV7-9 and TRBJ2-7; 7 bases map to TRBD1. The CDR3 loop spans 13 amino acids. Germline V lookup: CDR1 SEHNR, CDR2 FQNEAQ (reference sequence). V was clipped by 3 bases and J by 5 bases; unmatched bases: 4. The CDR3 DNA follows: TGTGCCAGCAGCTTTACCGGGACAGACGAGCAGTACTTC. Protein sequence: CASSFTGTDEQYF.

The chain combines TRBV7-2 with TRBJ2-3; D might be TRBD1 or TRBD2, each matching 6 bases. The CDR3 has 17 residues. Looked up from germline, CDR1 is SGHTA and CDR2 is FQGNSA. Between the trimmed V and J ends, which lost 3 bases and 0 bases, there was a span of 16 bases. Written as DNA, the CDR3 is TGTGCCAGCAGCTTTTTGGTGGGGGGCACTAGCACAGATACGCAGTATTTT. This translates into CASSFLVGGTSTDTQYF.

In the case of this clone: Other DNA sequences in the sample encode the same CDR3. The rearrangement links TRBV5-6 to TRBJ2-7; the D is unclear. V was cut by 0 bases and J by 4 bases, with 5 bases left in between. The CDR3 loop spans 12 amino acids. Germline V gives CDR1 SGHDT, CDR2 YYEEEE. The CDR3 DNA sequence: TGTGCCAGCAGCTTGGTGCGGTACGAGCAGTACTTC. Its translation is CASSLVRYEQYF.

The chain employs TRBV19 and TRBJ1-2, with D tentatively TRBD1 (6 bases). The V gene's germline CDR1 is LNHDA and CDR2 SQIVND (reference sequence). The CDR3 consists of 14 residues. Deletions cut 5 bases from V and 2 bases from J, with 12 bases between. The CDR3 region is CASSGYRGNYGYTF. CDR3 bases: TGTGCCAGTAGTGGCTATAGGGGGAACTATGGCTACACCTTC.

The chain has TRBV28 and TRBJ1-3; D remains ambiguous. Trimming pared 2 bases from V and 4 bases from J, leaving 9 bases between. Germline V gene lookup returns CDR1 MDHEN and CDR2 SYDVKM. The CDR3 runs 14 residues. CDR3 DNA sequence: TGTGCCAGCAGTTTAGGGTCAGGAGGAAACACCATATATTTT. It is translated as CASSLGSGGNTIYF.

This chain uses TRBV10-3 with TRBJ1-1; no clear D. Looked up from germline, CDR1 is ENHRY and CDR2 is SYGVKD. The V gene lost 2 bases and the J gene lost 1 base, with 11 bases spanning the gap. The CDR3 runs to 15 residues. The CDR3 region has the DNA TGTGCCATCAGTGAGGAGGGCCCGGGGAACACTGAAGCTTTCTTT. This codes for CAISEEGPGNTEAFF.

The chain is built from TRBV5-1 and TRBJ1-1, with D perhaps TRBD1 (5 bases). This CDR3 is built from 13 residues. Per the germline V gene, CDR1 is SGHRS and CDR2 is YFSETQ. The V and J ends lost 5 bases and 0 bases respectively, with 8 bases between them. The DNA of the CDR3 is TGCGCCAGCAGAGGGGTGCTGAACACTGAAGCTTTCTTT. It is translated as CASRGVLNTEAFF.

The chain carries TRBV27 and TRBJ2-4; 11 bases fit TRBD1. V dropped 1 base and J dropped 2; count of bases not matched to a gene: 16. The CDR3 contains 21 residues. Per the germline V gene, CDR1 is MNHEY and CDR2 is SMNVEV (reference sequence). This CDR3 is CASSLLVAGTGGDLTKNIQYF. CDR3 coding DNA: TGTGCCAGCAGTTTATTGGTAGCCGGGACAGGGGGGGACCTGACCAAAAACATTCAGTACTTC.

The V and J genes are TRBV4-1 and TRBJ2-1, with D possibly matching TRBD2 (5 bases). Trimming pared 1 base from V and 7 bases from J, leaving 11 bases between. Looked up from germline, CDR1 is MGHRA and CDR2 is YSYEKL. This CDR3 is built from 14 residues. The DNA of the CDR3 is TGCGCCAGCAGCCAAGTATCGGGCGGGAATGAGCAGTTCTTC. Translation: CASSQVSGGNEQFF.

The V gene is TRBV6-6, the J gene TRBJ1-2, with D hard to call. The CDR3 has 14 amino acids. CDR1 and CDR2 from the germline V gene are MNHNY and SVGAGI (reference sequence). Trimming took 2 bases from V and 4 from J, leaving 11 bases between them. DNA for the CDR3: TGTGCCAGCAGTTACGGAGGGAGACTCTATGGCTACACCTTC. Translation gives CASSYGGRLYGYTF.

The chain couples TRBV7-8 to TRBJ2-1, with 7 nucleotides matching TRBD2. J was trimmed by 5 bases and V by 0 bases; bases with no gene match: 4. The CDR3 runs 15 residues. CDR1 is SGHVS and CDR2 is FQNEAQ in the germline V gene. CDR3 residues: CASSLAGGLNNEQFF. CDR3 DNA: TGTGCCAGCAGCTTAGCGGGGGGGTTGAACAATGAGCAGTTCTTC.

The genes are TRBV20-1 and TRBJ2-7; unclear D gene. The germline V and J ends were trimmed by 3 bases and 3 bases, with 6 bases remaining between them. There are 11 residues in the CDR3. CDR1 DFQATT and CDR2 SNEGSKA come from the germline V gene (reference sequence). The CDR3 DNA reads as TGCAGTGCTAGCCCGGACTACGAGCAGTACTTC. It yields the protein CSASPDYEQYF.

The chain has TRBV5-5 and TRBJ2-2; a possible D gene is TRBD1 (7 bases). The V gene lost 0 bases and the J gene lost 4 bases, with 10 bases spanning the gap. The CDR3 sequence is 15 residues long. Germline CDR1 SGHKS, CDR2 YYEKEE (reference sequence). CDR3: CASSLGQGGTGELFF. DNA of the CDR3: TGTGCCAGCAGCTTGGGCCAGGGGGGCACCGGGGAGCTGTTTTTT.

V usage is TRBV27 and J usage is TRBJ1-5; possible D gene TRBD1, 5 bases. The CDR3 is made up of 14 amino acids. The germline gives CDR1 MNHEY, CDR2 SMNVEV (reference sequence). Trimming shortened V by 5 bases and J by 7 bases, and 15 bases separated the two germline ends. The CDR3 nucleotides read TGTGCCAGCAGTCCTGCTGGGACGGAGCAGCCCCAGCATTTT. It is translated as CASSPAGTEQPQHF.

The chain recombines TRBV5-1 with TRBJ1-1; D is uncertain. Trimming left V 4 bases short and J 0 bases short, with 13 bases between. This CDR3 region has 15 residues. In germline, CDR1 is SGHRS, CDR2 YFSETQ. The CDR3 DNA follows: TGCGCCAGCAGCCTGAACGGACGGATGAACACTGAAGCTTTCTTT. Protein: CASSLNGRMNTEAFF.

V usage is TRBV6-5 and J usage is TRBJ2-1; TRBD2 is a possible D gene (5 bases). The CDR3 loop spans 11 amino acids. Trimming cost V 7 bases and J 7 bases, with 8 bases left between them. Germline CDR1 is MNHEY and CDR2 is SVGAGI. This CDR3 is CASTGGNEQFF. The CDR3, as DNA: TGTGCCAGCACTGGAGGAAATGAGCAGTTCTTC.

V gene TRBV11-2 combines with J gene TRBJ2-7; no reliable D call. The CDR3 covers 13 residues. The V end lost 1 base, the J end lost 6 bases, and 10 bases lay between the germline ends. CDR1 SGHAT and CDR2 FQNNGV come from the germline V gene. The CDR3 loop reads CASSLGMSSEQYF. For the CDR3, the DNA is TGTGCCAGCAGCTTAGGTATGTCGAGCGAGCAGTACTTC.

This rearrangement joins TRBV7-2 to TRBJ1-5; D remains ambiguous. The germline gives CDR1 SGHTA, CDR2 FQGNSA. There are 15 residues in the CDR3. V was clipped by 5 bases and J by 2 bases, with 13 bases between them. The DNA for the CDR3 is TGTGCCAGCAGCCCACGGGATGGTGGCAATCAGCCCCAGCATTTT. Amino acid sequence: CASSPRDGGNQPQHF.

This sequence joins TRBV2 and TRBJ2-3; D unclear. The CDR3 consists of 13 residues. In germline, CDR1 is SNHLY, CDR2 FYNNEI. Trimming shortened V by 6 bases and J by 6 bases, and 13 bases separated the two germline ends. CDR3 sequence (DNA): TGTGCCAGCAGGACTCCTGCCCCGGATACGCAGTATTTT. This translates into CASRTPAPDTQYF.

The chain combines TRBV30 with TRBJ2-7, with a possible D match to TRBD2 (7 bases). Germline V gene lookup returns CDR1 GTSNPN and CDR2 SVGIG (reference sequence). This CDR3 has 13 residues. With 3 bases removed from V and 6 bases from J, the gap between germline ends came to 15 bases. The chain's CDR3 is CAWRVGGAGEQYF. CDR3 coding DNA: TGTGCCTGGAGGGTAGGGGGGGCGGGCGAGCAGTACTTC.